The subject of this entry is one T cell receptor beta chain. Compared with germline, one end of the junction differs, possibly owing to a read error. Via MiXCR, TCRdb re-called the 5' RACE reads, giving one row per CDR3 protein. This sample has around 380,000 distinct CDR3 sequences, with about 28% found just once. The data were taken from a study of identical twins' blood T cells. The CDR3 is 14 residues long. The germline gives CDR1 SGDLS, CDR2 YYNGEE. The donors were healthy female monozygous twins, three pairs in total. The chain recombines TRBV9 with TRBJ1-2; 9 bases are shared with TRBD1. The sequencing input was PBMCs. This TCR derives from a woman between 18 and 49 years old in good health. The CDR3 is CASSSGDRAEGFTF. The CDR3 DNA sequence: TGTGCCAGCAGCTCAGGGGACAGGGCAGAAGGCTTCACCTTC.